This TCR beta chain was identified during a study of shared clonotypes between healthy human individuals. The study separated CD4+ cells into CD45RA+ naive and CD45RA-negative memory subsets. Using immunoSEQ multiplex PCR, the repertoire was profiled, and TCRdb retains in-frame clones only, with some absent. The data show under 2.5 million clones, about nine tenths seen once. The sample consisted of naive CD4+ T cells from PBMCs. Subset given: CD45RA+ positively selected. This receptor was identified in a man aged 18 to 30 in good health. Some clones in this sample may be carry-over from other donors' samples.

As DNA, the CDR3 is TGTGCCAGCAGGGCTAGCGGGAGGGAGAAACAGTACTTC. Amino acid sequence: CASRASGREKQYF. V gene TRBV28 combines with J gene TRBJ2-7; TRBD2 matches at 12 bases. This CDR3 spans 13 amino acids. Per germline, CDR1 MDHEN and CDR2 SYDVKM. The junction had 7 bases not matched to a gene; V was cut back by 6 bases and J by 10 bases.